Below are 23 T cell receptor beta chains sequenced from a single sample in a study of shared clonotypes between healthy human individuals. Selected positively for CCR7 and CD45RO-negative, naive CD8 cells excluded terminally differentiated effector memory CD45RA+ cells. The data were produced by immunoSEQ multiplex PCR, yet TCRdb's version contains in-frame clones alone and is incomplete. The sample gives roughly 2,000,000 clones, about 95% of which show up once; 1.2% is in the top ten. Sequencing used naive CD8+ T cells sorted from blood. These receptors all come from a man in his late teens or twenties in good health.

Worth noting for this clone: Different DNA sequences within this sample yield the same CDR3. This sequence joins TRBV2 and TRBJ2-7; D not resolved. Germline V lookup: CDR1 SNHLY, CDR2 FYNNEI. Trimming removed 3 bases at V and 3 bases at J, with 9 bases between. The CDR3 covers 13 residues. The CDR3 sequence: CASSEGTLYEQYF. The CDR3, as DNA: TGTGCCAGCAGTGAGGGCACCCTCTACGAGCAGTACTTC. The full variable domain, completed using reference TRBV2 and TRBJ2-7, is EPEVTQTPSHQVTQMGQEVILRCVPISNHLYFYWYRQILGQKVEFLVSFYNNEISEKSEIFDDQFSVERPDGSNFTLKIRSTKLEDSAMYFCASSEGTLYEQYFGPGTRLTVT.

The chain combines TRBV28 with TRBJ2-1, with 8 bases aligning to TRBD2. The CDR3 consists of 15 residues. V shed 0 bases and J 9 bases; nucleotides not matched to a gene: 7. CDR1 is MDHEN, CDR2 SYDVKM, per germline. DNA for the CDR3: TGTGCCAGCAGTTTATGGACAGCGGGAGAAGTTGAGCAGTTCTTC. Translating gives CASSLWTAGEVEQFF.

The genes are TRBV6-1 and TRBJ1-6; 8 bases align to TRBD1. The CDR3 contains 17 residues. The junction had 12 bases not matched to a gene; V was cut back by 4 bases and J by 7 bases. CDR1 and CDR2 (germline): MNHNS, SASEGT. In DNA form, the CDR3 reads TGTGCCAGCAGTGCCTTACAGGGGGAAGGAGAAAATTCACCCCTCCACTTT. Its protein is CASSALQGEGENSPLHF.

This sequence joins TRBV10-2 and TRBJ2-7; D uncertain. CDR3 length: 11 amino acids. With 3 bases removed from V and 6 bases from J, the gap between germline ends came to 6 bases. Germline CDR1 reads WSHSY; CDR2 reads SAAADI. The CDR3 here is CASSDVPEQYF. CDR3 DNA sequence: TGCGCCAGCAGTGACGTTCCCGAGCAGTACTTC.

The V and J genes are TRBV11-2 and TRBJ2-1; 10 bases line up with TRBD2. The germline V gene encodes CDR1 SGHAT and CDR2 FQNNGV. This CDR3 region has 18 residues. The trim removed 5 bases at V and 0 bases at J, leaving 10 bases unmatched. The CDR3 DNA follows: TGTGCCAGCAGCCCCGGGGCTAGCGGGGGTGTCTCCTACAATGAGCAGTTCTTC. Translating gives CASSPGASGGVSYNEQFF.

The chain joins TRBV10-3 to TRBJ2-7; the D is unclear. CDR1 and CDR2 (germline): ENHRY, SYGVKD. The CDR3 runs 13 residues. Trimming removed 7 bases at V and 3 bases at J, with 13 bases between. CDR3 coding DNA: TGTGCCATCAAGGAACCAGAGAGCTACGAGCAGTACTTC. Amino acid sequence: CAIKEPESYEQYF.

The genes are TRBV15 and TRBJ2-3; D perhaps matches TRBD2 (5 bases). V lost 0 bases and J 4 bases, leaving 17 bases between the germline ends. The germline CDR1 and CDR2 sequences are LNHNV and YYDKDF (reference sequence). The CDR3 runs to 17 residues. Written as DNA, the CDR3 is TGTGCCACCAGCAGAGATTGGGCCCCAGCGGTATCAGATACGCAGTATTTT. It translates to CATSRDWAPAVSDTQYF.

The chain links TRBV7-6 to TRBJ2-2, with D perhaps matching TRBD2 (6 bases). V was shortened by 3 bases and J by 3 bases, with 14 bases between the two germline ends. The CDR3 covers 16 residues. Germline-derived CDR1 and CDR2 are SGHVS and FNYEAQ. The CDR3 region is CASSFLSGSYTGELFF. CDR3 nucleotides: TGTGCCAGCAGCTTTTTATCCGGGAGCTACACCGGGGAGCTGTTTTTT.

A note on this clone: Distinct nucleotide sequences in the sample also encode this CDR3. The gene calls are TRBV7-2 and TRBJ2-1, with 14 bases that match TRBD2. Germline CDR1 reads SGHTA; CDR2 reads FQGNSA. V was pared by 1 base and J by 7 bases, with 0 bases of the junction left unmatched. This CDR3 is 15 amino acids long. In DNA form, the CDR3 reads TGTGCCAGCAGCTTAGGGACTAGCGGGGGGAATGAGCAGTTCTTC. This codes for CASSLGTSGGNEQFF.

The V call is TRBV19, the J call TRBJ2-1; the D call may be TRBD1 or TRBD2 (5 bases each). CDR3 length equals 14 residues. Germline lookup yields CDR1 LNHDA and CDR2 SQIVND (reference sequence). V was trimmed by 7 bases and J by 7 bases, leaving 17 bases between them. The CDR3 protein is CASTIGGWGNEQFF. CDR3 coding DNA: TGTGCCAGTACCATAGGTGGGTGGGGGAATGAGCAGTTCTTC.

As for this clone: Other DNA sequences within the sample encode an identical CDR3. The genes are TRBV6-6 and TRBJ1-1; D gene unclear. Germline CDR1 reads MNHNY; CDR2 reads SVGAGI (reference sequence). V was trimmed by 3 bases and J by 0 bases, leaving 2 bases between them. The CDR3 length is 12 residues. CDR3 nucleotides: TGTGCCAGCAGTTATATGAACACTGAAGCTTTCTTT. Residues: CASSYMNTEAFF.

The chain has TRBV5-1 and TRBJ1-1; D uncertain. The length of the CDR3 is 13 residues. The germline V gene encodes CDR1 SGHRS and CDR2 YFSETQ. V gave up 7 bases and J gave up 5 bases, with 15 bases separating them. The DNA of the CDR3 is TGCGCCAGCTCCGACTCCCTAGGGACTGAAGCTTTCTTT. This translates into CASSDSLGTEAFF.

V usage is TRBV18 and J usage is TRBJ1-2; TRBD1 matches at 8 bases. Germline values: CDR1 KGHSH, CDR2 LQKENI. V was pared by 5 bases and J by 6 bases, with 5 bases of the junction left unmatched. CDR3 size: 13 residues. CDR3 in amino acids: CASSSTGADGYTF. The CDR3 nucleotides read TGTGCCAGCTCATCGACAGGGGCGGATGGCTACACCTTC.

This clone was seen more than once but under ten times. Other DNA sequences within the sample encode an identical CDR3. J is TRBJ1-5 and V is TRBV9, with TRBD1 as a possible D gene (5 bases). The CDR3 is made up of 14 amino acids. The V gene lost 0 bases and the J gene lost 1 base, with 5 bases spanning the gap. Germline values: CDR1 SGDLS, CDR2 YYNGEE. CDR3 coding DNA: TGTGCCAGCAGCGTAGGGGACAGCAATCAGCCCCAGCATTTT. It translates to CASSVGDSNQPQHF.

In DNA, the CDR3 is TGTGCCAGCAGCTTCCCGGTGGGACAGGATAATGAAAAACTGTTTTTT. Translating it yields CASSFPVGQDNEKLFF. The rearrangement uses TRBV7-9 and TRBJ1-4; 8 nucleotides agree with TRBD1. Germline-derived CDR1 and CDR2 are SEHNR and FQNEAQ (reference sequence). This CDR3 has 16 residues. The ends lost 3 bases at V and 4 bases at J; junction bases unmatched: 7.

The chain links TRBV14 to TRBJ2-1; 10 bases align to TRBD2. Germline CDR1 is SGHDN and CDR2 is FVKESK. J lost 0 bases, V lost 6 bases, and 8 bases had no gene match. The CDR3 has 17 amino acids. The CDR3 loop is CASSLIAGGSSYNEQFF. DNA for the CDR3: TGTGCCAGCAGTCTCATAGCGGGGGGCAGCTCCTACAATGAGCAGTTCTTC.

This chain uses TRBV10-3 with TRBJ1-1; D is unresolved. The ends were cut back, 2 bases at V and 0 bases at J, with 10 bases in the middle. This CDR3 is built from 15 residues. The V gene's germline CDR1 is ENHRY and CDR2 SYGVKD. The CDR3 loop reads CAISEMEAVNTEAFF. The CDR3, as DNA: TGTGCCATCAGTGAGATGGAGGCAGTGAACACTGAAGCTTTCTTT.

The chain carries TRBV19 and TRBJ2-7; no reliable D call. This CDR3 has 14 residues. Trimming stripped 5 bases from V and 4 bases from J, with 15 bases between. CDR1 and CDR2 (germline): LNHDA, SQIVND (reference sequence). The CDR3 DNA sequence: TGTGCCAGTAGTTTTCGGAGTATAGCTTACGAGCAGTACTTC. It codes for CASSFRSIAYEQYF.

This chain connects TRBV19 to TRBJ1-1, with D possibly being TRBD1 (6 bases). Germline V gives CDR1 LNHDA, CDR2 SQIVND (reference sequence). V was cut by 4 bases and J by 3 bases, with 18 bases left in between. The CDR3 is made up of 16 amino acids. CDR3 protein: CASSTLRQEIHTEAFF. CDR3 DNA: TGTGCCAGTAGTACCCTTAGACAGGAAATACACACTGAAGCTTTCTTT.

V usage is TRBV6-5 and J usage is TRBJ2-2, with 11 nucleotides matching TRBD2. Trimming at V came to 4 bases and at J to 4 bases, leaving 2 bases not matched to a gene. Germline values: CDR1 MNHEY, CDR2 SVGAGI. This CDR3 comprises 15 residues. DNA of the CDR3: TGTGCCAGCAGTTTAGCGGGGGGGGGCACCGGGGAGCTGTTTTTT. Amino acid sequence: CASSLAGGGTGELFF.

V gene TRBV23-1 combines with J gene TRBJ2-7; D is undetermined. TRBV23-1 is an open reading frame whose function is uncertain. The V end lost 4 bases, the J end lost 6 bases, and 13 bases lay between the germline ends. CDR3 size: 13 residues. CDR3: CASSPVRGPEQYF. In DNA form, the CDR3 reads TGCGCCAGCAGTCCCGTGAGAGGACCCGAGCAGTACTTC.

The chain couples TRBV4-1 to TRBJ2-1; 7 bases line up with TRBD1. This CDR3 has 16 residues. CDR1 is MGHRA, CDR2 YSYEKL, per germline. The V segment lost 4 bases and the J segment 1 base; nucleotides outside the gene matches: 7. In DNA, the CDR3 is TGCGCCAGCAGCCCCATCGGGACAGATTCCTACAATGAGCAGTTCTTC. It encodes CASSPIGTDSYNEQFF.

This chain joins TRBV7-8 and TRBJ2-7, with a tentative D call TRBD1 (5 bases). Germline V gene sequence: CDR1 SGHVS, CDR2 FQNEAQ. Trimming cost V 1 base and J 3 bases, with 13 bases left between them. The CDR3 contains 15 residues. This CDR3 is CASSLVPATDYEQYF. The DNA for the CDR3 is TGTGCCAGCAGCTTAGTGCCCGCGACAGACTACGAGCAGTACTTC. The full variable domain, rest sourced from reference TRBV7-8 and TRBJ2-7, is GAGVSQSPRYKVAKRGQDVALRCDPISGHVSLFWYQQALGQGPEFLTYFQNEAQLDKSGLPSDRFFAERPEGSVSTLKIQRTQQEDSAVYLCASSLVPATDYEQYFGPGTRLTVT.